Below, 13 T cell receptor beta chains from the same sample are listed, as sequenced in a study of CD8 T cells in ankylosing spondylitis. TCRdb re-called the 5' RACE reads through MiXCR, storing one row per CDR3 protein. Found here are around 140,000 distinct CDR3 sequences, over 9.5% of them singletons; the top ten hold roughly 4.3%. The sequenced sample consisted of blood, either unsorted or a sorted T cell fraction (not recorded which). The receptors derive from a female donor with ankylosing spondylitis or in good health (not recorded which).

To note about this clonotype: A much larger clone lies one base from this, so it may be a read error. The CDR3 end shows no conserved phenylalanine or tryptophan, and so a read error is likely. J is TRBJ2-1 and V is TRBV20-1; TRBD1 agrees at 10 bases. The germline V gene has CDR1 DFQATT and CDR2 SNEGSKA (reference sequence). V lost 5 bases and J lost 7; bases outside the gene matches: 5. This CDR3 has 13 amino acids. Here the CDR3 DNA reads TGCAGTGCTCGTGGGACAGGGGTAAATGAGCAGTTCTCC. This gives the protein CSARGTGVNEQFS.

This clonotype was picked up many times. The chain employs TRBV12-3 or TRBV12-4 and TRBJ1-1; a weak D match, TRBD1 (6 bases). The CDR3 is made up of 14 amino acids. The V gene lost 4 bases and the J gene lost 5 bases, with 14 bases spanning the gap. The CDR3 here is CASSWTVGGTEAFF. CDR3 bases: TGTGCCAGCAGTTGGACAGTGGGTGGGACTGAAGCTTTCTTT.

The J gene is TRBJ2-3, the V gene TRBV11-2; 11 nucleotides line up with TRBD2. Germline loops: CDR1 SGHAT, CDR2 FQNNGV. Trimming took 1 base from V and 0 from J; bases not matched to a gene: 6. The length of the CDR3 is 18 residues. CDR3 loop: CASSLGRSGRASTDTQYF. As DNA, the CDR3 is TGTGCCAGCAGCTTAGGCCGTAGCGGGAGGGCAAGCACAGATACGCAGTATTTT.

This clonotype was observed at least ten times. The CDR3 loop is CSVQPNRQNTEAFF. Here the CDR3 DNA reads TGCAGCGTGCAGCCGAACCGGCAGAACACTGAAGCTTTCTTT. The chain carries TRBV29-1 and TRBJ1-1; no firm D call. In germline, CDR1 is SQVTM, CDR2 ANQGSEA. The CDR3 is 14 residues long. Trimming pared 6 bases from V and 1 base from J, leaving 15 bases between. Together with reference TRBV29-1 and TRBJ1-1, the CDR3 gives the full variable domain: SAVISQKPSRDICQRGTSLTIQCQVDSQVTMMFWYRQQPGQSLTLIATANQGSEATYESGFVIDKFPISRPNLTFSTLTVSNMSPEDSSIYLCSVQPNRQNTEAFFGQGTRLTVV.

The gene calls are TRBV2 and TRBJ2-3, with D tentatively TRBD2 (7 bases). Germline CDR1 reads SNHLY; CDR2 reads FYNNEI. The CDR3 contains 15 residues. V was clipped by 6 bases and J by 0 bases, with 13 bases between them. The CDR3 loop reads CASRSEGGSTDTQYF. The CDR3 bases are TGTGCCAGCAGGAGTGAGGGGGGGAGCACAGATACGCAGTATTTT.

Only a few counts were recorded for this clonotype. The chain uses TRBV5-1 and TRBJ2-5; 7 nucleotides agree with TRBD1. From germline, CDR1 is SGHRS and CDR2 YFSETQ. This CDR3 contains 14 residues. The trim removed 4 bases at V and 9 bases at J, leaving 12 bases unmatched. Here the CDR3 reads CASSIGTEMGAQYF. The CDR3, as DNA: TGCGCCAGCAGCATTGGGACAGAGATGGGGGCCCAGTACTTC. The variable domain in full, completed from reference TRBV5-1 and TRBJ2-5, reads KAGVTQTPRYLIKTRGQQVTLSCSPISGHRSVSWYQQTPGQGLQFLFEYFSETQRNKGNFPGRFSGRQFSNSRSEMNVSTLELGDSALYLCASSIGTEMGAQYFGPGTRLLVL.

This clonotype was recorded a few times. An end of the junction differs from the germline gene, which may be a read error. The chain carries TRBV5-1 and TRBJ2-7, with D tentatively TRBD2 (6 bases). This CDR3 has 13 residues. CDR1 is SGHRS and CDR2 is YFSETQ in the germline V gene. The CDR3 is CAGSWDFSYEQYF. CDR3 DNA sequence: TGCGCCGGCAGCTGGGACTTCTCCTACGAGCAGTACTTC.

This clonotype has ten or more counts. The J gene is TRBJ2-1, the V gene TRBV9; 7 bases map to TRBD2. V lost 0 bases and J lost 9; bases outside the gene matches: 6. The CDR3 covers 14 residues. Germline V lookup: CDR1 SGDLS, CDR2 YYNGEE. The DNA of the CDR3 is TGTGCCAGCAGCGTAGCTTTACTAGCGATTGAGCAGTTCTTC. Amino acid sequence: CASSVALLAIEQFF.

This clonotype was counted only a few times. The rearrangement links TRBV4-1 to TRBJ1-2; 9 positions agree with TRBD1. V lost 0 bases, J lost 5 bases, and 4 bases stayed unmatched. There are 15 residues in the CDR3. The V gene's germline CDR1 is MGHRA and CDR2 YSYEKL. The CDR3 DNA follows: TGCGCCAGCAGCCAAGAGGACAGGGGATTTTATGGCTACACCTTC. Protein: CASSQEDRGFYGYTF.

This clonotype was observed many times. This sequence joins TRBV7-9 and TRBJ2-7; D is possibly TRBD2 (5 bases). Germline V gives CDR1 SEHNR, CDR2 FQNEAQ (reference sequence). With 1 base removed from V and 1 base from J, the gap between germline ends came to 11 bases. The CDR3 totals 15 residues. This chain's CDR3 is CASSLGGLTSYEQYF. CDR3 DNA sequence: TGTGCCAGCAGCTTAGGCGGGCTTACTTCCTACGAGCAGTACTTC.

This clonotype was observed many times. The chain joins TRBV12-3 or TRBV12-4 to TRBJ1-4; unclear D gene. This CDR3 has 13 amino acids. V was pared by 3 bases and J by 0 bases, with 2 bases between. CDR3 residues: CASSLTTNEKLFF. The DNA of the CDR3 is TGTGCCAGCAGTTTGACAACTAATGAAAAACTGTTTTTT.

This clonotype showed up many times. This chain joins TRBV5-1 and TRBJ2-3; no clear D gene. The CDR3 consists of 13 residues. Deletions cut 2 bases from V and 3 bases from J, with 7 bases between. CDR1 and CDR2 from the germline V gene are SGHRS and YFSETQ. CDR3 DNA: TGCGCCAGCAGCTTCTCCGGGACAGATACGCAGTATTTT. Translation: CASSFSGTDTQYF.

The chain couples TRBV5-1 to TRBJ2-1; D gene uncertain. Germline loops: CDR1 SGHRS, CDR2 YFSETQ. The CDR3 runs to 12 residues. V was pared by 2 bases and J by 9 bases, with 9 bases between. The CDR3: CASSLTWVEQFF. CDR3 nucleotides: TGCGCCAGCAGCTTAACGTGGGTTGAGCAGTTCTTC.